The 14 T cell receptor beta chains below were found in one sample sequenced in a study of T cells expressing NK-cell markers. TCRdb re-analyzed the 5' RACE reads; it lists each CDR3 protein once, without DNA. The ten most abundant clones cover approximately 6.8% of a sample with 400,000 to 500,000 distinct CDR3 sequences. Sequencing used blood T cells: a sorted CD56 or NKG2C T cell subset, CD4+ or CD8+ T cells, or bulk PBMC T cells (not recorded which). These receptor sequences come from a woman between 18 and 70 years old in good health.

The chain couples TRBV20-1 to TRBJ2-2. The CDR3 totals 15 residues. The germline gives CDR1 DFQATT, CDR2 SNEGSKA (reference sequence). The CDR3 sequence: CSARVGLSTAGELFF.

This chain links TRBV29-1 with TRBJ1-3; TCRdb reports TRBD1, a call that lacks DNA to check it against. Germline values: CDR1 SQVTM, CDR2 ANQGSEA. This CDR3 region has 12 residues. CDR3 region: CSVEGQGNTIYF.

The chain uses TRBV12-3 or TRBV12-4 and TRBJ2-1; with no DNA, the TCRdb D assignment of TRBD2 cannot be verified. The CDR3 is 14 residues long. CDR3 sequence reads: CASGEEGSYNEQFF.

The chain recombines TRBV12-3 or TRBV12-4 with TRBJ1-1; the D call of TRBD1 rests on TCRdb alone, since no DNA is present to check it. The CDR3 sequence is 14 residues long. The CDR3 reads CASSLATGLPEAFF.

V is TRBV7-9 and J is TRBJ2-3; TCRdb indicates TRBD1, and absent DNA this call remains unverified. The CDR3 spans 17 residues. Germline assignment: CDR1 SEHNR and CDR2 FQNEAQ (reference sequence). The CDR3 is CASSSTTEGALTDTQYF.

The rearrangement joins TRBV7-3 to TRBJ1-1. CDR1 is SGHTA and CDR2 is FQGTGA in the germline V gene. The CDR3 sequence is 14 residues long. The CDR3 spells CASSLGNWNTEAFF.

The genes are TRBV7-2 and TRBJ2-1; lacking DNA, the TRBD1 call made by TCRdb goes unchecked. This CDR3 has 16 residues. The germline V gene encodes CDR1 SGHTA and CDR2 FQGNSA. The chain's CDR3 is CASSLKGQSSYNEQFF.

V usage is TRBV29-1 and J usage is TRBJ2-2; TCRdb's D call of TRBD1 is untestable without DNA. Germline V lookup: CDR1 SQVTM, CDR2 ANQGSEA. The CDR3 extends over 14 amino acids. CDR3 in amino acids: CSARDKSNTGELFF.

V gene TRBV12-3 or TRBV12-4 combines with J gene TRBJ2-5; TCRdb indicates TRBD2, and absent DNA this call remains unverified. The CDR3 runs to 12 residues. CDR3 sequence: CASRSTSPSQYF.

The CDR3 reads CASSPASGLGYTF. The chain joins TRBV12-3 or TRBV12-4 to TRBJ1-2; TCRdb's D call of TRBD1 is untestable without DNA. This CDR3 comprises 13 residues.

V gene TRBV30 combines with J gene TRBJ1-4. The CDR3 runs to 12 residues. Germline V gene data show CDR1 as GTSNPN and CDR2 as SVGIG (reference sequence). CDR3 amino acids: CAWRGGGEKLFF.

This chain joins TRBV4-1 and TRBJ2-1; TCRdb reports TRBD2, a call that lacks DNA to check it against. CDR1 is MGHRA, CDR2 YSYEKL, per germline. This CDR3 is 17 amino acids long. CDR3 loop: CASSPPMAGGLYNEQFF.

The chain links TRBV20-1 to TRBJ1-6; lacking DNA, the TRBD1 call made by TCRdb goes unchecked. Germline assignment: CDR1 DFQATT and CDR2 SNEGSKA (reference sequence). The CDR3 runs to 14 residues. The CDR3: CSASLDRGNSPLHF.

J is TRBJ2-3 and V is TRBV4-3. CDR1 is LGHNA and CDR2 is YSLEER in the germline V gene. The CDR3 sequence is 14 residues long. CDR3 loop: CASSARLRTDTQYF.